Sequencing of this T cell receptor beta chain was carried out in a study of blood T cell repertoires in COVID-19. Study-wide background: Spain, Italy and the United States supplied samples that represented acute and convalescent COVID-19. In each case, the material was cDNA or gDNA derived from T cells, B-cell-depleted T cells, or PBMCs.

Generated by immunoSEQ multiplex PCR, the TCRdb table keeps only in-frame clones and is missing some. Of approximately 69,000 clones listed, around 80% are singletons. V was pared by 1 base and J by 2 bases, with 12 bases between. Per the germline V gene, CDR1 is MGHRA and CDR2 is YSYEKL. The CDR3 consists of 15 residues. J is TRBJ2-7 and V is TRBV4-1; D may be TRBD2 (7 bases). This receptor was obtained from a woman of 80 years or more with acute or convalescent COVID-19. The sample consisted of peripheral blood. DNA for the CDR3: TGCGCCAGCAGCCAAGGGAGGGGGACTACCTACGAGCAGTACTTC. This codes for CASSQGRGTTYEQYF.